This T cell receptor beta chain was sequenced during a study of Ad26.COV2.S vaccination and SARS-CoV-2 variants. Study-wide background: The vaccine Ad26.COV2.S was put into the muscle once, or twice with 56 days between.

There are 13 residues in the CDR3. Germline assignment: CDR1 LNHDA and CDR2 SQIVND (reference sequence). V lost 5 bases and J lost 8; bases outside the gene matches: 3. Libraries were prepared by immunoSEQ multiplex PCR; TCRdb keeps only in-frame clonotypes and omits some of them. The sample consists of 350,000 to 450,000 clones, about 83% of them appearing once. The treatment denotes: roughly 19 received Ad26.COV2.S at low or high dose, single or two shots; 5 received placebo; per-sample allocation not given. The samples were gathered on day 63 after the first injection of vaccine or placebo. Cohort 1b enrolled adults aged 18-55 years in Boston. Notes on the study in general: Those who received the vaccine showed greater spike-specific TCR breadth than those given placebo. CD8+ and CD4+ T cells specific for spike reportedly responded with substantial breadth after vaccination.

For this clone: As yet, its antigen is unknown.

The V gene is TRBV19, the J gene TRBJ2-1; 10 positions match TRBD1. This TCR was recovered from a person aged 18 to 59 who received the Ad26.COV2.S COVID-19 vaccine or a placebo. The specimen was peripheral blood, collected in a trial of Ad26.COV2.S vaccine versus placebo. The CDR3 here is CASSRDRGDEQFF. The CDR3 nucleotides read TGTGCCAGTAGTCGGGACAGGGGAGATGAGCAGTTCTTC.